The 24 T cell receptor beta chains in this list originate from one sample, sequenced in a study of blood T cell repertoires in COVID-19. TCRdb keeps only in-frame clones here, not all; method: immunoSEQ multiplex PCR. The repertoire includes 130,000 to 150,000 clones, approximately 90% of them detected once, and over 10% sits in the top ten. Sequencing used peripheral blood. These receptors were collected from a man aged 18 to 30 with COVID-19, enrolled during active disease.

The rearrangement uses TRBV19 and TRBJ2-5, with D hard to call. The germline V and J ends were trimmed by 7 bases and 2 bases, with 17 bases remaining between them. There are 15 residues in the CDR3. Germline CDR1 LNHDA, CDR2 SQIVND (reference sequence). CDR3 residues: CASTAVGSPQETQYF. The CDR3, as DNA: TGTGCCAGTACGGCGGTGGGTTCACCTCAAGAGACCCAGTACTTC.

This sequence joins TRBV19 and TRBJ1-3, with 8 bases fitting TRBD1. The germline gives CDR1 LNHDA, CDR2 SQIVND (reference sequence). This CDR3 spans 16 amino acids. J lost 0 bases, V lost 3 bases, and 4 bases had no gene match. The CDR3 is CASSMGQAYSGNTIYF. CDR3 bases: TGTGCCAGTAGTATGGGACAGGCCTACTCTGGAAACACCATATATTTT.

V usage is TRBV28 and J usage is TRBJ2-3; D is unresolved. CDR3 length: 11 residues. Trimming removed 6 bases from V and 6 bases from J, with 7 bases in between. CDR1 MDHEN and CDR2 SYDVKM come from the germline V gene. CDR3 amino acids: CASSPSDTQYF. CDR3 nucleotides: TGTGCCAGCAGCCCCTCCGATACGCAGTATTTT.

V is TRBV12-2 and J is TRBJ1-3; the listed D gene, TRBD1, was not tested against the DNA. TRBV12-2 is labeled a pseudogene. The CDR3 totals 14 residues. The CDR3 region is CASRPQTGGNTIYF. CDR3 sequence (DNA): TGTGCAAGTCGCCCCCAGACAGGGGGAAACACCATATATTTT.

The CDR3 nucleotides are TGTGCCAGCAGCGTTACGGTAGCGGGAGGAGAGACCCAGTACTTC. Encoded protein: CASSVTVAGGETQYF. The chain carries TRBV11-2 and TRBJ2-5; 10 bases agree with TRBD2. V dropped 5 bases and J dropped 4; count of bases not matched to a gene: 7. The germline V gene encodes CDR1 SGHAT and CDR2 FQNNGV. This CDR3 region has 15 residues.

This clone occurred once. The chain recombines TRBV4-2 with TRBJ2-7, with TRBD2 as a possible D gene (6 bases). CDR3 length equals 17 residues. Germline CDR1 is LGHNA and CDR2 is YNFKEQ. Trimming took off 0 bases at V and 4 bases at J, with 19 bases between the two ends. The CDR3 protein is CASSQDGGGSRRYEQYF. The CDR3 DNA reads TGTGCCAGCAGCCAAGATGGTGGGGGGAGTCGTCGTTACGAGCAGTACTTC.

This clone has a single count. This chain links TRBV7-9 with TRBJ1-1; D may be TRBD1 (5 bases). The germline V and J ends were trimmed by 3 bases and 4 bases, with 15 bases remaining between them. Germline CDR1 SEHNR, CDR2 FQNEAQ (reference sequence). CDR3 length: 15 residues. CDR3 coding DNA: TGTGCCAGCAGCTTCTACGGTGGGGGGGGCACTGAAGCTTTCTTT. This translates into CASSFYGGGGTEAFF.

The chain employs TRBV24-1 and TRBJ2-7; 9 bases are shared with TRBD1. Germline-derived CDR1 and CDR2 are KGHDR and SFDVKD. The CDR3 spans 15 residues. Trimming cost V 7 bases and J 1 base; bases outside gene matches: 7. The CDR3 reads CATSATGTGSYEQYF. The CDR3 bases are TGTGCCACCAGCGCTACTGGGACAGGGTCCTACGAGCAGTACTTC.

This clone was detected once. The J gene is TRBJ1-3, the V gene TRBV11-2; 7 bases are shared with TRBD1. V shed 5 bases and J 4 bases; nucleotides not matched to a gene: 2. CDR1 is SGHAT and CDR2 is FQNNGV in the germline V gene. CDR3 length: 13 amino acids. CDR3 loop: CASSLQGGNTIYF. DNA for the CDR3: TGTGCCAGCAGCCTACAGGGGGGAAACACCATATATTTT.

The chain carries TRBV3-1 (or the pseudogene TRBV3-2) and TRBJ2-4; perhaps TRBD2 as D (5 bases). Trimming removed 4 bases at V and 0 bases at J, with 13 bases between. Germline CDR1 LGHDT, CDR2 YNNKEL (reference sequence). The CDR3 sequence is 16 residues long. CDR3: CASSPGVVGAKNIQYF. CDR3 sequence (DNA): TGTGCCAGCAGCCCCGGGGTAGTCGGAGCCAAAAACATTCAGTACTTC.

The chain uses TRBV28 and TRBJ1-4, with D possibly matching TRBD1 (5 bases). CDR1 and CDR2 from the germline V gene are MDHEN and SYDVKM. This CDR3 is 16 amino acids long. V lost 3 bases and J 0 bases, leaving 11 bases between the germline ends. CDR3 bases: TGTGCCAGCAGTTTGGTTGGGGCCGCAACTAATGAAAAACTGTTTTTT. As protein: CASSLVGAATNEKLFF. Full variable domain (rest looked up from reference TRBV28 and TRBJ1-4): DVKVTQSSRYLVKRTGEKVFLECVQDMDHENMFWYRQDPGLGLRLIYFSYDVKMKEKGDIPEGYSVSREKKERFSLILESASTNQTSMYLCASSLVGAATNEKLFFGSGTQLSVL.

This clone appeared a single time. The chain couples TRBV27 to TRBJ2-5, with a possible D match to TRBD2 (6 bases). Trimming cost V 8 bases and J 1 base, with 11 bases left between them. Looked up from germline, CDR1 is MNHEY and CDR2 is SMNVEV (reference sequence). The CDR3 length is 13 residues. Here the CDR3 reads CASGTRPQETQYF. CDR3 sequence (DNA): TGTGCCAGCGGGACTCGGCCCCAAGAGACCCAGTACTTC.

The CDR3 DNA reads TGTGCCTGGAGTACAGGGGGTAGGATCTATGGCTACACCTTC. Translated, it gives CAWSTGGRIYGYTF. The chain recombines TRBV30 with TRBJ1-2, with 8 bases matching TRBD1. The CDR3 totals 14 residues. V dropped 2 bases and J dropped 4; count of bases not matched to a gene: 6. Germline V gene lookup returns CDR1 GTSNPN and CDR2 SVGIG (reference sequence).

The genes are TRBV6-5 and TRBJ2-3; 16 bases line up with TRBD2. The V gene's germline CDR1 is MNHEY and CDR2 SVGAGI. The CDR3 runs to 15 residues. J lost 4 bases, V lost 6 bases, and 1 base had no gene match. CDR3 nucleotides: TGTGCCAGCAGGGGACTAGCGGGAGGGCCAGATACGCAGTATTTT. It codes for CASRGLAGGPDTQYF.

The chain links TRBV7-2 to TRBJ1-5, with 9 bases identical to TRBD1. Losses at the gene ends were 5 bases for V and 3 bases for J; bases not matched to a gene: 5. The CDR3 totals 15 residues. CDR1 and CDR2 from the germline V gene are SGHTA and FQGNSA. CDR3 protein: CASSPGQGPNQPQHF. The CDR3 region has the DNA TGTGCCAGCAGCCCCGGACAGGGGCCCAATCAGCCCCAGCATTTT.

This clone came up a few times. The CDR3 region is CASTPLGLAGDKNIQYF. As DNA, the CDR3 is TGTGCCAGTACCCCTCTCGGCTTGGCGGGCGACAAAAACATTCAGTACTTC. This chain connects TRBV19 to TRBJ2-4, with D possibly being TRBD2 (5 bases). CDR1 and CDR2 from the germline V gene are LNHDA and SQIVND (reference sequence). This CDR3 region has 17 residues. V lost 7 bases and J 3 bases, leaving 22 bases between the germline ends.

The V call is TRBV7-2, the J call TRBJ1-2; no clear D. Germline V lookup: CDR1 SGHTA, CDR2 FQGNSA. The V end lost 6 bases, the J end lost 0 bases, and 17 bases lay between the germline ends. This CDR3 is built from 16 residues. This CDR3 is CASSYSEGRANYGYTF. The CDR3 DNA reads TGTGCCAGCAGTTATTCTGAAGGGAGGGCTAACTATGGCTACACCTTC.

J is TRBJ2-5 and V is TRBV7-2; D possibly corresponds to TRBD2 (6 bases). Germline V CDR1 and CDR2: SGHTA, FQGNSA. This CDR3 has 14 residues. V was trimmed by 2 bases and J by 2 bases, leaving 9 bases between them. The CDR3 loop reads CASSLWGTQETQYF. In nucleotides, the CDR3 is TGTGCCAGCAGCTTATGGGGGACTCAAGAGACCCAGTACTTC.

The V and J genes are TRBV30 and TRBJ1-5; possibly TRBD1 for D (5 bases). There are 13 residues in the CDR3. Trimming took 1 base from V and 6 from J, leaving 10 bases between them. CDR1 GTSNPN and CDR2 SVGIG come from the germline V gene (reference sequence). The CDR3 reads CAWSDGTFQPQHF. DNA of the CDR3: TGTGCCTGGAGTGACGGGACTTTTCAGCCCCAGCATTTT.

The rearrangement joins TRBV28 to TRBJ1-1; D is unresolved. This CDR3 spans 14 amino acids. Germline assignment: CDR1 MDHEN and CDR2 SYDVKM. Trimming removed 5 bases at V and 0 bases at J, with 10 bases between. In nucleotides, the CDR3 is TGTGCCAGCAGTATTGTAAACATGAACACTGAAGCTTTCTTT. Its translation: CASSIVNMNTEAFF.

The V gene is TRBV13, the J gene TRBJ2-6; D is undetermined. Trimming took 3 bases from V and 0 from J, leaving 12 bases between them. This CDR3 contains 17 residues. The germline gives CDR1 PRHDT, CDR2 FYEKMQ (reference sequence). The CDR3 nucleotides are TGTGCCAGCAGCTTTCTCCGAATGAGCTCTGGGGCCAACGTCCTGACTTTC. Translated: CASSFLRMSSGANVLTF.

The chain carries TRBV7-6 and TRBJ2-1, with 12 bases aligning to TRBD2. This CDR3 comprises 15 residues. Looked up from germline, CDR1 is SGHVS and CDR2 is FNYEAQ. V gave up 4 bases and J gave up 8 bases; unmatched junction bases: 6. CDR3 sequence reads: CASSSGLAGFDEQFF. CDR3 sequence (DNA): TGTGCCAGCAGCTCCGGACTAGCGGGATTTGATGAGCAGTTCTTC.

The rearrangement joins TRBV28 to TRBJ2-3; D may be TRBD2 (5 bases). The CDR3 consists of 17 residues. V was cut by 4 bases and J by 1 base, with 18 bases left in between. CDR1 and CDR2 from the germline V gene are MDHEN and SYDVKM. The CDR3 DNA reads as TGTGCCAGCAGTTCCAAGACTACTCCCAAAGGCACAGATACGCAGTATTTT. Translated: CASSSKTTPKGTDTQYF.

The chain recombines TRBV7-6 with TRBJ2-2; a possible D gene is TRBD2 (6 bases). Germline CDR1 SGHVS, CDR2 FNYEAQ. There are 16 residues in the CDR3. V was clipped by 5 bases and J by 5 bases, with 18 bases between them. CDR3 sequence (DNA): TGTGCCAGCAGCAGCCAACCGGGACTTGAGACCGGGGAGCTGTTTTTT. The encoded protein is CASSSQPGLETGELFF.